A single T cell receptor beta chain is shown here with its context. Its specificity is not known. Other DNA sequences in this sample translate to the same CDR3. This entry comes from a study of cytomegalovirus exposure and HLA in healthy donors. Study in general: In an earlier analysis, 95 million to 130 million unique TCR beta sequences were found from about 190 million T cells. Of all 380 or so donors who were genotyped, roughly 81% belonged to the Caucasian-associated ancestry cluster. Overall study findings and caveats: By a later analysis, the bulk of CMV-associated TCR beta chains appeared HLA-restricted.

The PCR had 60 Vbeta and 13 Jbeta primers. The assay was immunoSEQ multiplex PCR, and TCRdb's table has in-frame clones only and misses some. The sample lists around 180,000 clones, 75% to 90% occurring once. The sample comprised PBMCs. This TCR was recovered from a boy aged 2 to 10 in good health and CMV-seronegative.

In nucleotides, the CDR3 is TGTGCCAGCAGCGTAGGGGGGGGAAATCAGCCCCAGCATTTT. It specifies CASSVGGGNQPQHF. This chain joins TRBV9 and TRBJ1-5; a possible D gene is TRBD1 (5 bases). Trimming stripped 0 bases from V and 4 bases from J, with 8 bases between. This CDR3 has 14 residues. Germline CDR1 is SGDLS and CDR2 is YYNGEE.